This T cell receptor beta chain was recorded in a study of shared clonotypes between healthy human individuals. The ends were cut back, 1 base at V and 6 bases at J, with 9 bases in the middle. This CDR3 has 13 residues. Germline CDR1 is LNHDA and CDR2 is SQIVND (reference sequence). It was at deep level that the assay was run. Clones were read by immunoSEQ multiplex PCR, and TCRdb kept only the in-frame ones, dropping some. This sample has some 1.5 million clones; approximately 98% occur once, and the top ten carry about 0.4%. Adults of Caucasian background living in Nashville, Tennessee made up all donors.

The sequencing sample was made of naive CD4+ T cells sorted from blood. Regarding subset: CD45RA+ positively selected. This chain connects TRBV19 to TRBJ1-1, with a tentative D call TRBD1 (5 bases). The sequence came from a man younger than 40 in good health. CDR3 amino acids: CASSIVKGPEAFF. CDR3 DNA sequence: TGTGCCAGTAGTATAGTAAAGGGGCCTGAAGCTTTCTTT.